Shown below are 5 T cell receptor beta chains from a single sample sequenced in a study of blood T cells in healthy people across ages (dated by TCRdb to between 2015 and 2016). The receptor library was made with 5' RACE. The reads were generated on an Illumina HiSeq 2500. The second PCR ran for about 6 to 11 cycles and used a J-beta primer mix along with a sample-barcoded 5' primer. Through fastp at Q25 and MiXCR, TCRdb rebuilt clones from the public reads, retaining in-frame beta chains. When rows share a CDR3 protein, they turn into one entry using the most common DNA and genes. The sample includes about 810,000 distinct CDR3 sequences, with about 34% observed a single time. Approximately 13% of the sample is taken by the ten largest. The sample was blood. The receptors stem from a man aged 18-30 years in good health.

This clonotype turned up a few times. This chain links TRBV14 with TRBJ1-1; D ambiguous. The germline gives CDR1 SGHDN, CDR2 FVKESK. V lost 0 bases, J lost 2 bases, and 10 bases lay in between. The CDR3 runs to 15 residues. The CDR3 DNA reads TGTGCCAGCAGCCAAGACCGGGTGCTAAACACTGAAGCTTTCTTT. Protein: CASSQDRVLNTEAFF.

V is TRBV6-1 and J is TRBJ1-1; TRBD1 matches 9 bases. V trimming: 6 bases; J trimming: 4 bases; junction bases outside the gene matches: 15. CDR1 and CDR2 from the germline V gene are MNHNS and SASEGT. The CDR3 is 17 residues long. The CDR3 DNA sequence: TGTGCCAGCAGGCTCACAGGGGGCGGGAGAGTCCCCACTGAAGCTTTCTTT. Its translation is CASRLTGGGRVPTEAFF.

The rearrangement uses TRBV28 and TRBJ2-2, with a tentative D call TRBD1 (6 bases). The CDR3 consists of 15 residues. Germline assignment: CDR1 MDHEN and CDR2 SYDVKM. Trimming took off 6 bases at V and 4 bases at J, with 15 bases between the two ends. The CDR3 region is CASSSVGGTTGELFF. The CDR3 bases are TGTGCCAGCAGCTCTGTTGGGGGCACCACCGGGGAGCTGTTTTTT. Drawing the rest from reference TRBV28 and TRBJ2-2, the complete variable domain is DVKVTQSSRYLVKRTGEKVFLECVQDMDHENMFWYRQDPGLGLRLIYFSYDVKMKEKGDIPEGYSVSREKKERFSLILESASTNQTSMYLCASSSVGGTTGELFFGEGSRLTVL.

This clonotype has more than one count but fewer than ten. The V call is TRBV7-2, the J call TRBJ1-4; weak D call: TRBD1 (5 bases). The CDR3 consists of 13 residues. V dropped 6 bases and J dropped 11 bases, with 16 bases sitting between them. Germline assignment: CDR1 SGHTA and CDR2 FQGNSA. CDR3 in DNA: TGTGCCAGCAGTTGGCAGGGTGCAGACAAACTGTTTTTT. This encodes CASSWQGADKLFF.

The chain employs TRBV5-4 and TRBJ2-3, with 8 bases matching TRBD2. From germline, CDR1 is SGHNT and CDR2 YYREEE (reference sequence). The J segment lost 4 bases and the V segment lost 2 bases, leaving 12 bases of the junction unmatched. The CDR3 covers 17 residues. Here the CDR3 reads CASSFYSGALGADTQYF. In DNA form, the CDR3 reads TGTGCCAGCAGCTTTTATAGCGGGGCCCTAGGGGCAGATACGCAGTATTTT. The full variable domain, rest sourced from reference TRBV5-4 and TRBJ2-3, is ETGVTQSPTHLIKTRGQQVTLRCSSQSGHNTVSWYQQALGQGPQFIFQYYREEENGRGNFPPRFSGLQFPNYSSELNVNALELDDSALYLCASSFYSGALGADTQYFGPGTRLTVL.